The 16 T cell receptor beta chains presented below share a single source sample, sequenced in a study of identical twins. TCRdb processed the 5' RACE reads anew with MiXCR; each CDR3 protein has one entry. The sample includes 500,000 to 650,000 distinct CDR3 sequences, about 20% of them seen just once. The sample was also reused in another study, on yellow fever vaccine responses in identical twins.

The sample was CD4+ T cells sorted from blood. The receptors come from a woman in her late teens or twenties in good health.

In its sample, this clonotype was seen many times. The chain links TRBV5-1 to TRBJ1-1, with D uncertain. This CDR3 is built from 14 residues. V was shortened by 0 bases and J by 1 base, with 7 bases between the two germline ends. The V gene's germline CDR1 is SGHRS and CDR2 YFSETQ. CDR3 amino acids: CASSLGSGNTEAFF. CDR3 nucleotide sequence: TGCGCCAGCAGCTTGGGGTCAGGGAACACTGAAGCTTTCTTT.

V usage is TRBV7-9 and J usage is TRBJ1-2; maybe TRBD1 (6 bases). CDR3 length equals 12 residues. CDR1 and CDR2 (germline): SEHNR, FQNEAQ (reference sequence). Between the trimmed V and J ends, which lost 4 bases and 5 bases, there was a span of 8 bases. CDR3 sequence reads: CASSYTGYGYTF. In DNA, the CDR3 is TGTGCCAGCAGCTACACAGGGTATGGCTACACCTTC.

This clonotype was picked up a small number of times. The CDR3: CSAAPGGRTDTQYF. The CDR3 nucleotides read TGCAGTGCCGCACCGGGGGGCAGGACAGATACGCAGTATTTT. The chain uses TRBV20-1 and TRBJ2-3; tentatively, D is TRBD2 (7 bases). The CDR3 covers 14 residues. V was shortened by 6 bases and J by 3 bases, with 16 bases between the two germline ends. In germline, CDR1 is DFQATT, CDR2 SNEGSKA (reference sequence).

This sequence joins TRBV11-2 and TRBJ2-3, with 12 positions matching TRBD2. Per germline, CDR1 SGHAT and CDR2 FQNNGV. Losses at the gene ends were 5 bases for V and 5 bases for J; bases not matched to a gene: 11. The CDR3 has 17 residues. CDR3 in DNA: TGTGCCAGCAGCCTCTCGCTTCGACTAGCGGGAGTAGATACGCAGTATTTT. Its translation is CASSLSLRLAGVDTQYF.

The J gene is TRBJ2-2, the V gene TRBV5-6, with D unresolved. Trimming took 4 bases from V and 5 from J, leaving 12 bases between them. CDR1 SGHDT and CDR2 YYEEEE come from the germline V gene. The CDR3 totals 14 residues. The CDR3 is CASSPPVVTGELFF. For the CDR3, the DNA is TGTGCCAGCAGCCCCCCCGTGGTTACCGGGGAGCTGTTTTTT.

This clonotype came up a few times. This rearrangement joins TRBV19 to TRBJ1-5; no clear D gene. Looked up from germline, CDR1 is LNHDA and CDR2 is SQIVND (reference sequence). V was pared by 7 bases and J by 5 bases, with 15 bases between. There are 14 residues in the CDR3. CDR3 in DNA: TGTGCCAGTAACCAGAGAGGTTTATATCAGCCCCAGCATTTT. This codes for CASNQRGLYQPQHF. The full variable domain, in which reference TRBV19 and TRBJ1-5 provide the parts outside the CDR3, is DGGITQSPKYLFRKEGQNVTLSCEQNLNHDAMYWYRQDPGQGLRLIYYSQIVNDFQKGDIAEGYSVSREKKESFPLTVTSAQKNPTAFYLCASNQRGLYQPQHFGDGTRLSIL.

The chain combines TRBV6-1 with TRBJ2-3; the match to TRBD2 covers 9 bases. The CDR3 sequence is 17 residues long. Per germline, CDR1 MNHNS and CDR2 SASEGT. The V and J ends lost 6 bases and 0 bases, in that order; junction bases with no gene match: 10. The CDR3 nucleotides are TGTGCCAGCAGCCATATTAGCGGGGGTGCTAGCACAGATACGCAGTATTTT. Its protein is CASSHISGGASTDTQYF.

This chain joins TRBV24-1 and TRBJ2-2, with D uncertain. With 6 bases removed from V and 6 bases from J, the gap between germline ends came to 7 bases. Germline lookup yields CDR1 KGHDR and CDR2 SFDVKD. This CDR3 comprises 12 residues. Here the CDR3 reads CATSPDAGELFF. The CDR3 DNA is TGTGCCACCAGTCCAGATGCCGGGGAGCTGTTTTTT.

This chain joins TRBV5-1 and TRBJ2-5; 9 positions match TRBD1. The CDR3 covers 16 residues. Per germline, CDR1 SGHRS and CDR2 YFSETQ. With V trimmed by 4 bases and J by 2 bases, 9 bases remained unmatched. CDR3 nucleotides: TGCGCCAGCAGCCTCACAGGGGGCCCCTCTCAAGAGACCCAGTACTTC. Translating it yields CASSLTGGPSQETQYF. The variable domain in full, with the rest retrieved from reference TRBV5-1 and TRBJ2-5, is KAGVTQTPRYLIKTRGQQVTLSCSPISGHRSVSWYQQTPGQGLQFLFEYFSETQRNKGNFPGRFSGRQFSNSRSEMNVSTLELGDSALYLCASSLTGGPSQETQYFGPGTRLLVL.

This clonotype was detected only a few times. The chain joins TRBV3-1 to TRBJ2-7; maybe TRBD1 (6 bases). Germline V gives CDR1 LGHDT, CDR2 YNNKEL (reference sequence). V was shortened by 6 bases and J by 2 bases, with 17 bases between the two germline ends. This CDR3 is 15 amino acids long. CDR3: CASSWARGNAYEQYF. The CDR3 bases are TGTGCCAGCAGTTGGGCTAGGGGGAACGCCTACGAGCAGTACTTC.

This clonotype has more than one count but fewer than ten. V and J are TRBV7-9 and TRBJ2-3, with D tentatively TRBD1 or TRBD2 (5 bases each). V was trimmed by 3 bases and J by 6 bases, leaving 19 bases between them. This CDR3 has 16 residues. Germline CDR1 SEHNR, CDR2 FQNEAQ (reference sequence). The chain's CDR3 is CASSFSGTKGFDTQYF. The CDR3 DNA sequence: TGTGCCAGCAGCTTTAGTGGGACCAAGGGATTCGATACGCAGTATTTT.

V gene TRBV20-1 combines with J gene TRBJ1-5; no firm D call. CDR3 length equals 17 residues. V lost 0 bases and J 5 bases, leaving 20 bases between the germline ends. The germline V gene has CDR1 DFQATT and CDR2 SNEGSKA (reference sequence). CDR3 region: CSARDPLGGKLHQPQHF. The CDR3 DNA follows: TGCAGTGCTAGAGATCCCTTGGGAGGGAAACTGCATCAGCCCCAGCATTTT.

The rearrangement uses TRBV12-3 or TRBV12-4 and TRBJ2-7, with D possibly called TRBD1 or TRBD2 (6 bases each). V lost 6 bases, J lost 6 bases, and 18 bases lay in between. This CDR3 contains 14 residues. The CDR3 DNA follows: TGTGCCAGCAGCAATAACGGGGGCTTAGGCGAGCAGTACTTC. This codes for CASSNNGGLGEQYF.

This clonotype was picked up a small number of times. The chain couples TRBV4-2 to TRBJ2-5, with TRBD2 matching over 7 bases. J was trimmed by 2 bases and V by 0 bases; bases with no gene match: 15. CDR3 length: 19 residues. The germline V gene encodes CDR1 LGHNA and CDR2 YNFKEQ. The CDR3 region is CASSQDVTGTGGKQETQYF. The CDR3, as DNA: TGTGCCAGCAGCCAAGATGTAACGGGTACGGGGGGAAAACAAGAGACCCAGTACTTC.

In DNA form, the CDR3 reads TGCGCCAGCAGCCAAGTTGGGACCCCGGCGGATACGCAGTATTTT. It encodes CASSQVGTPADTQYF. The rearrangement links TRBV4-1 to TRBJ2-3, with D possibly called TRBD1 or TRBD2 (5 bases each). The V end lost 1 base, the J end lost 6 bases, and 14 bases lay between the germline ends. The CDR3 extends over 15 amino acids. Germline V CDR1 and CDR2: MGHRA, YSYEKL.

This clonotype was seen a few times. The V gene is TRBV5-1, the J gene TRBJ2-7; 7 bases are a match to TRBD2. There are 13 residues in the CDR3. CDR1 is SGHRS and CDR2 is YFSETQ in the germline V gene. V shed 1 base, J shed 4 bases, and the junction held 2 bases outside the gene matches. CDR3: CASSLREAYEQYF. The CDR3 DNA sequence: TGCGCCAGCAGCTTGCGGGAGGCATACGAGCAGTACTTC.